The 11 T cell receptor beta chains presented below share a single source sample, sequenced in a study of T cells in Graves' hyperthyroidism and ophthalmopathy. Using RNA transcripts as the source, TCR beta CDR3 regions were amplified. TCR CDR3 regions were first amplified by RT-PCR with HTBI primers. TCRdb re-analysed the multiplex PCR reads in MiXCR, keeping a single row per CDR3 protein. The sample lists 550,000 to 800,000 distinct CDR3 sequences; around 15% were seen once. The specimen sequenced was blood. Receptor source: a young man with Graves' hyperthyroidism.

This clonotype has more than one count but fewer than ten. The CDR3 region is CASSQDREGQETQYF. The DNA of the CDR3 is TGTGCCAGCAGCCAAGATCGGGAGGGCCAAGAGACCCAGTACTTC. V and J are TRBV4-2 and TRBJ2-5, with TRBD2 identical over 8 bases. J gave up 1 base and V 0 bases, and 1 base lay outside the gene matches. The germline V gene encodes CDR1 LGHNA and CDR2 YNFKEQ. The CDR3 is 15 amino acids.

The chain links TRBV5-1 to TRBJ1-2; D perhaps matches TRBD1 (6 bases). CDR3 length: 16 amino acids. Germline loops: CDR1 SGHRS, CDR2 YFSETQ. Trimming took off 0 bases at V and 4 bases at J, with 16 bases between the two ends. The CDR3 coding sequence is TGCGCCAGCAGCTTGGGGACAGCACCTTCCCCCTATGGCTACACCTTC. Translated, it gives CASSLGTAPSPYGYTF.

This clonotype has ten or more counts. The V call is TRBV11-2, the J call TRBJ2-5; 7 nucleotides align to TRBD1. Per the germline V gene, CDR1 is SGHAT and CDR2 is FQNNGV. The J segment lost 11 bases and the V segment lost 5 bases, leaving 11 bases of the junction unmatched. This CDR3 is built from 13 residues. In DNA, the CDR3 is TGTGCCAGCAGCAAAAGCCACCGGGACAGACAGTACTTC. Its protein product is CASSKSHRDRQYF. Full variable domain (rest looked up from reference TRBV11-2 and TRBJ2-5): EAGVAQSPRYKIIEKRQSVAFWCNPISGHATLYWYQQILGQGPKLLIQFQNNGVVDDSQLPKDRFSAERLKGVDSTLKIQPAKLEDSAVYLCASSKSHRDRQYFGPGTRLLVL.

Only a few counts were recorded for this clonotype. This chain uses TRBV3-1 with TRBJ2-5, with D perhaps matching TRBD2 (5 bases). Germline CDR1 and CDR2: LGHDT and YNNKEL (reference sequence). V gave up 0 bases and J gave up 2 bases, with 13 bases separating them. This CDR3 comprises 16 residues. As DNA, the CDR3 is TGTGCCAGCAGCCAAGATCGTCCGGGATATCAAGAGACCCAGTACTTC. It codes for CASSQDRPGYQETQYF.

This clonotype was seen repeatedly, ten times or more. This rearrangement joins TRBV11-2 to TRBJ2-3; D remains ambiguous. In germline, CDR1 is SGHAT, CDR2 FQNNGV. The CDR3 extends over 10 amino acids. Trimming pared 11 bases from V and 4 bases from J, leaving 7 bases between. The CDR3 DNA is TGTGCCCTGGAACCAGATACGCAGTATTTT. Its protein product is CALEPDTQYF.

This clonotype was counted ten times or more. V is TRBV2 and J is TRBJ2-2; no clear D. The CDR3 runs to 12 residues. Germline loops: CDR1 SNHLY, CDR2 FYNNEI. The ends were cut back, 7 bases at V and 7 bases at J, with 10 bases in the middle. This CDR3 is CASKLPRGELFF. The CDR3 DNA reads as TGTGCCAGCAAACTCCCTCGCGGGGAGCTGTTTTTT.

This chain connects TRBV20-1 to TRBJ2-7; D gene unclear. Germline-derived CDR1 and CDR2 are DFQATT and SNEGSKA (reference sequence). Between the trimmed V and J ends, which lost 4 bases and 0 bases, there was a span of 13 bases. The CDR3 has 14 residues. In DNA form, the CDR3 reads TGCAGTGCTATGACCAGGATTTCCTCCTACGAGCAGTACTTC. Translated, it gives CSAMTRISSYEQYF.

The rearrangement joins TRBV5-1 to TRBJ2-7, with 9 positions matching TRBD2. The J segment lost 3 bases and the V segment lost 4 bases, leaving 11 bases of the junction unmatched. From germline, CDR1 is SGHRS and CDR2 YFSETQ. This CDR3 has 16 amino acids. In nucleotides, the CDR3 is TGCGCCAGCAGCACACTAGCGGGTGGAGGGGGCTACGAGCAGTACTTC. Protein: CASSTLAGGGGYEQYF.

The chain employs TRBV28 and TRBJ2-7; 10 bases map to TRBD1. Unmatched junction bases numbered 8, after V lost 6 bases and J lost 3 bases. CDR3 length: 15 amino acids. Germline V gives CDR1 MDHEN, CDR2 SYDVKM. DNA for the CDR3: TGTGCCAGCAGCCCAGGACAGGGGGACTTCTACGAGCAGTACTTC. Residues: CASSPGQGDFYEQYF.

Only a few counts were recorded for this clonotype. The CDR3 nucleotides read TGTGCCAGCTCACTCGCCAGCGGGCCGCCCTACGAGCAGTACTTC. Amino acids: CASSLASGPPYEQYF. The V call is TRBV18, the J call TRBJ2-7, with a possible D match to TRBD2 (6 bases). Deletions cut 4 bases from V and 2 bases from J, with 15 bases between. Germline V lookup: CDR1 KGHSH, CDR2 LQKENI. The CDR3 loop spans 15 amino acids.

This chain connects TRBV19 to TRBJ1-3; D uncertain. The CDR3 has 15 amino acids. V lost 3 bases and J 2 bases, leaving 11 bases between the germline ends. CDR1 is LNHDA and CDR2 is SQIVND in the germline V gene (reference sequence). The CDR3 sequence is CASSMEKRPGNTIYF. The CDR3 nucleotides are TGTGCCAGTAGTATGGAGAAAAGACCTGGAAACACCATATATTTT.